This T cell receptor beta chain comes out of a study of shared clonotypes between healthy human individuals. The overall study: CD4 naive and CD4 memory each took three plates per donor, while CD8 naive took two and CD8 memory one.

Germline CDR1 SNHLY, CDR2 FYNNEI. V was pared by 7 bases and J by 7 bases, with 7 bases of the junction left unmatched. This CDR3 contains 13 residues. A deep-level run was used for the assay. Here immunoSEQ multiplex PCR was the method, and the copy in TCRdb shows in-frame clones only, minus some. The table lists some 1.5 million clones, roughly 97% of them singletons. Regarding the study as a whole: Shared across several donors were about 4.6% of the naive CD4 clonotypes. Clonotypes not shared had lower generation probabilities than those common to all four donors.

Comment on this clone: Its target is not known.

This TCR came from a man under 40 in good health. This sequence joins TRBV2 and TRBJ2-5; TRBD2 matches at 9 bases. Sequencing was performed on naive CD4+ T cells sorted from blood. Subset meaning: CD45RA+ positively selected. In nucleotides, the CDR3 is TGTGCCAGCACGATAGCGGGAGAGGTGACCCAGTACTTC. Translation: CASTIAGEVTQYF. Variable domain in full (rest from reference TRBV2 and TRBJ2-5): EPEVTQTPSHQVTQMGQEVILRCVPISNHLYFYWYRQILGQKVEFLVSFYNNEISEKSEIFDDQFSVERPDGSNFTLKIRSTKLEDSAMYFCASTIAGEVTQYFGPGTRLLVL.